These 17 T cell receptor beta chains share one sample of origin, sequenced in a study of blood T cell repertoires in COVID-19. Libraries were prepared by immunoSEQ multiplex PCR; TCRdb keeps only in-frame clonotypes and omits some of them. The table records 270,000 or so clones, 75% to 90% of them present only once. The sample consisted of peripheral blood. Receptors originate from a middle-aged woman who had recovered from COVID-19.

This chain connects TRBV29-1 to TRBJ2-1; weak D call: TRBD2 (5 bases). The V gene lost 8 bases and the J gene lost 4 bases, with 12 bases spanning the gap. CDR1 and CDR2 (germline): SQVTM, ANQGSEA. The CDR3 has 12 amino acids. The chain's CDR3 is CSSRTGYNEQFF. The DNA of the CDR3 is TGCAGCAGTAGAACGGGGTACAATGAGCAGTTCTTC.

This chain uses TRBV18 with TRBJ2-1; TRBD2 matches 16 bases. CDR1 and CDR2 (germline): KGHSH, LQKENI. This CDR3 has 16 amino acids. V was pared by 3 bases and J by 8 bases, with 4 bases of the junction left unmatched. The CDR3 sequence is CASSPRGLAGGDEQFF. The DNA of the CDR3 is TGTGCCAGCTCACCTAGGGGACTAGCGGGAGGGGATGAGCAGTTCTTC. Drawing the rest from reference TRBV18 and TRBJ2-1, the complete variable domain is NAGVMQNPRHLVRRRGQEARLRCSPMKGHSHVYWYRQLPEEGLKFMVYLQKENIIDESGMPKERFSAEFPKEGPSILRIQQVVRGDSAAYFCASSPRGLAGGDEQFFGPGTRLTVL.

With respect to this clone: Mismatch with germline at one junction end may stem from a read error. This rearrangement joins TRBV24-1 to TRBJ1-1, with TRBD1 identical over 9 bases. The CDR3 runs 15 residues. Germline V gives CDR1 KGHDR, CDR2 SFDVKD. The CDR3 bases are TGTGCCACCAGTGAGTCCGGACAGGGGAACTCTGAAGCTTTCTTT. This codes for CATSESGQGNSEAFF.

V and J are TRBV30 and TRBJ1-5, with D tentatively TRBD1 (6 bases). The V gene's germline CDR1 is GTSNPN and CDR2 SVGIG (reference sequence). This CDR3 is 15 amino acids long. Trimming cost V 3 bases and J 2 bases, with 14 bases left between them. The CDR3 protein is CAWRKTGSGNQPQHF. The CDR3 DNA is TGTGCCTGGAGGAAAACAGGGTCGGGCAATCAGCCCCAGCATTTT.

This chain joins TRBV11-3 and TRBJ2-7, with 7 bases lining up with TRBD2. After removal of 1 base from V and 1 base from J, the junction contained 4 bases not matched to a gene. This CDR3 spans 15 amino acids. Per the germline V gene, CDR1 is SGHNT and CDR2 is YENEEA. The CDR3 DNA follows: TGTGCCAGCAGCTTAGTCGCGGGAGAGTCCTACGAGCAGTACTTC. The encoded protein is CASSLVAGESYEQYF.

This chain links TRBV21-1 with TRBJ1-4; the table's D gene call, TRBD1, was not cross checked with the DNA. TRBV21-1 is recorded as a pseudogene. CDR3 size: 16 residues. The CDR3 nucleotides read TGTGCCAGCAGCAAAGTGGAGGGACAGGGGGATGAAAAACTGTTTTTT. This translates into CASSKVEGQGDEKLFF.

The rearrangement links TRBV12-3 or TRBV12-4 to TRBJ2-7, with 8 positions matching TRBD1. This CDR3 is 13 amino acids long. After removal of 7 bases from V and 0 bases from J, the junction contained 2 bases not matched to a gene. The CDR3 loop is CASTTGGSYEQYF. CDR3 DNA sequence: TGTGCCAGCACCACAGGGGGCTCCTACGAGCAGTACTTC.

This clone appeared a single time. The chain employs TRBV5-1 and TRBJ1-1, with D perhaps TRBD1 (5 bases). CDR1 is SGHRS, CDR2 YFSETQ, per germline. The CDR3 contains 14 residues. Deletions cut 3 bases from V and 1 base from J, with 10 bases between. The CDR3 DNA reads as TGCGCCAGCAGCTCGGGGGAGGAGAACACTGAAGCTTTCTTT. It yields the protein CASSSGEENTEAFF.

The chain carries TRBV5-4 and TRBJ2-3, with 12 bases fitting TRBD2. In germline, CDR1 is SGHNT, CDR2 YYREEE (reference sequence). The CDR3 runs to 16 residues. V lost 0 bases, J lost 1 base, and 0 bases stayed unmatched. The chain's CDR3 is CASSLGLAGGTDTQYF. CDR3 in DNA: TGTGCCAGCAGCTTGGGACTAGCGGGAGGCACAGATACGCAGTATTTT.

The CDR3 region is CASSARGEVGNQPQHF. CDR3 bases: TGTGCCAGCAGTGCCAGGGGGGAGGTGGGCAATCAGCCCCAGCATTTT. V gene TRBV25-1 combines with J gene TRBJ1-5, with 7 nucleotides matching TRBD1. The CDR3 runs to 16 residues. The V gene's germline CDR1 is MGHDK and CDR2 SYGVNS. Trimming took 4 bases from V and 2 from J; bases not matched to a gene: 8.

The V and J genes are TRBV2 and TRBJ1-5; no clear D gene. Germline V gene lookup returns CDR1 SNHLY and CDR2 FYNNEI. The CDR3 consists of 9 residues. The germline V and J ends were trimmed by 8 bases and 7 bases, with 3 bases remaining between them. CDR3 DNA sequence: TGTGCCAGCGGCCAGCCCCAGCATTTT. Translation: CASGQPQHF.

For this clone: Since a much larger clone is just one base distant, this may be a read error. This sequence joins TRBV18 and TRBJ2-1, with 9 nucleotides matching TRBD2. Trimming took 2 bases from V and 10 from J; bases not matched to a gene: 12. Germline loops: CDR1 KGHSH, CDR2 LQKENI. The CDR3 loop spans 16 amino acids. The CDR3 spells CASSPTSRGGAGEQFF. As DNA, the CDR3 is TGTGCCAGCTCACCAACTTCCCGCGGGGGGGCCGGGGAGCAGTTCTTC.

This CDR3 reads CASSQGDRAGGNQPQHF. CDR3 DNA sequence: TGCGCCAGCAGCCAAGGAGACAGGGCTGGGGGCAATCAGCCCCAGCATTTT. The chain joins TRBV4-1 to TRBJ1-5; 7 nucleotides align to TRBD1. V lost 1 base and J lost 2; bases outside the gene matches: 8. Germline CDR1 MGHRA, CDR2 YSYEKL. The CDR3 covers 17 residues.

The gene calls are TRBV11-1 and TRBJ2-5; a weak D match, TRBD1 (5 bases). The germline CDR1 and CDR2 sequences are SGHAT and FQDESV (reference sequence). There are 16 residues in the CDR3. V was clipped by 5 bases and J by 3 bases, with 19 bases between them. CDR3 sequence: CASSLQVQGNKETQYF. The CDR3 DNA is TGTGCCAGCAGCCTCCAGGTCCAGGGCAATAAAGAGACCCAGTACTTC.

The V call is TRBV12-3 or TRBV12-4, the J call TRBJ1-6; D unclear. Deletions cut 6 bases from V and 11 bases from J, with 14 bases between. The length of the CDR3 is 13 residues. The CDR3 is CASRPTTAAPLHF. In DNA form, the CDR3 reads TGTGCCAGCAGACCTACTACAGCGGCACCCCTCCACTTT.

The V gene is TRBV7-9, the J gene TRBJ2-4; no clear D gene. The CDR3 runs 15 residues. Germline V gene sequence: CDR1 SEHNR, CDR2 FQNEAQ (reference sequence). Trimming stripped 5 bases from V and 0 bases from J, with 11 bases between. CDR3 region: CASSPATLAKNIQYF. DNA of the CDR3: TGTGCCAGCAGCCCTGCGACACTAGCCAAAAACATTCAGTACTTC. Supplemented by reference TRBV7-9 and TRBJ2-4, the full variable domain reads DTGVSQNPRHKITKRGQNVTFRCDPISEHNRLYWYRQTLGQGPEFLTYFQNEAQLEKSRLLSDRFSAERPKGSFSTLEIQRTEQGDSAMYLCASSPATLAKNIQYFGAGTRLSVL.

This chain links TRBV5-7 with TRBJ1-5; 9 bases align to TRBD1. TRBV5-7 is given ORF status, its function remaining uncertain. J was trimmed by 3 bases and V by 4 bases; bases with no gene match: 11. This CDR3 spans 17 amino acids. CDR3 nucleotides: TGTGCCAGCAGCCCGGGACAGGGAAACCCCCCCAATCAGCCCCAGCATTTT. The encoded protein is CASSPGQGNPPNQPQHF.